The clone carrying this TCR beta chain was seen only once. Its antigen is unidentified. The sample originates from a study of T cell clonotyping in hematopoietic cell transplantation. Samples: about 28 days before transplant, then days 30, 100 and 180 after. Germline values: CDR1 SGHRS, CDR2 YFSETQ. Trimming removed 4 bases from V and 0 bases from J; junction bases left unmatched: 8. The CDR3 spans 17 residues. Study conclusions and caveats: CD4 and CD8 repertoire contributions could not be separated without sorting. After transplant, recipient diversity fell while pathologically expanded clonotypes grew through day 180.

Profiled with immunoSEQ multiplex PCR; TCRdb holds only in-frame clones, not every one. The table shows under 9,500 clones, with about 97% occurring only once. This TCR came from a male patient in his sixties or seventies who had an allogeneic stem cell transplant from a related donor, so the T cells may come from the graft donor. Some clones in this sample may be carry-over from other donors' samples. The chain recombines TRBV5-1 with TRBJ1-4; 8 nucleotides match TRBD1. The sequenced sample was peripheral blood mononuclear cells, obtained 100 days after allogeneic stem cell transplant. CDR3 sequence (DNA): TGCGCCAGCAGCGAACGGACAGGGCAAGCAACTAATGAAAAACTGTTTTTT. The encoded protein is CASSERTGQATNEKLFF.